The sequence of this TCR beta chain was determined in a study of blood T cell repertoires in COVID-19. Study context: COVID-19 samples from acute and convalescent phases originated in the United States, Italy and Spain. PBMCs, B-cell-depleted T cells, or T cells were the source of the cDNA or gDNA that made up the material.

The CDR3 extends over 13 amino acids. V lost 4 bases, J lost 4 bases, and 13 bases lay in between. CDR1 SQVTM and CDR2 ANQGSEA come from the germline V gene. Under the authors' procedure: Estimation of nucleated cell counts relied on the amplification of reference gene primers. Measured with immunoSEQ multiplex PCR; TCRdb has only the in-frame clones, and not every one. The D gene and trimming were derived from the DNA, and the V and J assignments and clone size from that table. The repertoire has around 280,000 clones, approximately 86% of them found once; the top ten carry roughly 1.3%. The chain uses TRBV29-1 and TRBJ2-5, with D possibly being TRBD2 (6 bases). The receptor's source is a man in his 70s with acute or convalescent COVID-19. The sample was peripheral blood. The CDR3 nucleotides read TGCAGCGTTGGGGCTGTGGGGGGAGAGACCCAGTACTTC. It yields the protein CSVGAVGGETQYF.